This is a list of T cell receptor beta chains from one sample in a study of graft-versus-host responses after intestinal transplantation. The method was immunoSEQ multiplex PCR; TCRdb's version includes in-frame clones alone and lacks a portion of them. The table lists about 98,000 clones, about 82% of them singletons, with roughly 1.4% in the top ten. Sequences were derived from PBMCs, sampled 255 days after intestinal transplant. The receptor source for this set is a human patient who received an intestinal transplant, so some T cells may come from the graft donor. Both conserved end residues are part of each CDR3. A D gene is named only where the DNA matches it firmly. Size values are once, few and many counts, or a class for expanded clones, and some rows have none.

V gene,J gene,D gene,CDR3 length,clone size,CDR3 DNA,CDR3 protein
TRBV30,TRBJ1-1,TRBD1,15,.,TGTGCCTGGAGACCCAGGGGGCGCGGGAACACTGAAGCTTTCTTT,CAWRPRGRGNTEAFF
TRBV10-1,TRBJ2-3,.,15,.,TGCGCCAGCAGTGAAGGGCCAGAGGGCACAGATACGCAGTATTTT,CASSEGPEGTDTQYF
TRBV2,TRBJ1-2,.,13,few,TGTGCCAGCAGTGAAGCAGGGAACTATGGCTACACCTTC,CASSEAGNYGYTF
TRBV25-1,TRBJ1-6,.,14,few,TGTGCCAGCAGTCTGGGCGCGATGAATTCACCCCTCCACTTT,CASSLGAMNSPLHF
TRBV28,TRBJ1-2,.,14,.,TGTGCCAGCAGTTTCCGCGGTTTGGGCTATGGCTACACCTTC,CASSFRGLGYGYTF
TRBV12-5,TRBJ2-1,.,16,.,TGTGCTCCCGATCCATACACGGGGCCCAGGCGGGGTGAGCAGTTCTTC,CAPDPYTGPRRGEQFF
TRBV19,TRBJ2-7,TRBD1,16,.,TGTGCCAGTAGTATGAATATGGCAGGGGGAGCCTACGAGCAGTACTTC,CASSMNMAGGAYEQYF
TRBV28,TRBJ1-5,TRBD1,15,.,TGTGCCAGCAGTTGGACAGGGTTGGAGAGTCAGCCCCAGCATTTT,CASSWTGLESQPQHF
TRBV6-5,TRBJ1-3,.,15,few,TGTGCCAGCACCCTGTCCAAGATCTCTGGAAACACCATATATTTT,CASTLSKISGNTIYF
TRBV30,TRBJ2-5,TRBD1,15,once,TGTGCCTGGATCCGCCACAGGGGCAGTGGAGAGACCCAGTACTTC,CAWIRHRGSGETQYF
TRBV5-1,TRBJ1-4,TRBD1,17,.,TGCGCCAGCAGCTTGGGGCAGGGGGCCTTACCCTATGAAAAACTGTTTTTT,CASSLGQGALPYEKLFF
TRBV20-1,TRBJ2-7,.,10,.,TGCAGTGCTAGACCGTACGAGCAGTACTTC,CSARPYEQYF
TRBV11-2,TRBJ2-7,.,15,once,TGTGCCAGCAGCTTAGCCCCCGGAAGCTCCTACGAGCAGTACTTC,CASSLAPGSSYEQYF
TRBV5-6,TRBJ2-7,TRBD2,15,once,TGTGCCAGCAGCCGGGGACTAGCGGGAGAATACGAGCAGTACTTC,CASSRGLAGEYEQYF
TRBV27,TRBJ2-3,.,17,.,TGTGCCAGCAGTTTATCGATCGGGCCGGTATTAGCAGATACGCAGTATTTT,CASSLSIGPVLADTQYF
TRBV4-1,TRBJ1-1,.,15,.,TGCGCCAGCAGCCCCGCCGGCGGGTTAAGCACTGAAGCTTTCTTT,CASSPAGGLSTEAFF
TRBV29-1,TRBJ1-2,.,14,.,TGCAGCGTTGAATTGGGGCGGGAGCGGTATGGCTACACCTTC,CSVELGRERYGYTF
TRBV28,TRBJ1-6,.,14,.,TGTGCCAGCAGACCCCAAGTTCATAATTCACCCCTCCACTTT,CASRPQVHNSPLHF
TRBV19,TRBJ1-3,TRBD1,20,few,TGTGCCAGTAAGCGACTTACCGGGACAGGGGGAGCAATCTCTGGAAACACCATATATTTT,CASKRLTGTGGAISGNTIYF
TRBV14,TRBJ1-2,TRBD1,14,.,TGTGCCAGCAGCCCGGGACAGGGGGCAGGAGGCTACACCTTC,CASSPGQGAGGYTF
TRBV28,TRBJ2-1,.,15,.,TGTGCCAGCAGCCGTTGGGGGAAAGGGGACAATGAGCAGTTCTTC,CASSRWGKGDNEQFF
TRBV5-1,TRBJ2-7,TRBD2,11,.,TGCGCCAGCAGCTGGGAGGGCGAGCAGTACTTC,CASSWEGEQYF
TRBV7-2,TRBJ1-2,TRBD1,15,.,TGTGCCAGCGAGGCCCGGACAGGGCGAAACTATGGCTACACCTTC,CASEARTGRNYGYTF
TRBV6-6,TRBJ1-4,TRBD1,14,.,TGTGCCGGCCGACAGGGGGGAACTAATGAAAAACTGTTTTTT,CAGRQGGTNEKLFF
TRBV25-1,TRBJ1-6,TRBD1,14,.,TGTGCCAGCAGTTGGGGACAGGATAATTCACCCCTCCACTTT,CASSWGQDNSPLHF
TRBV29-1,TRBJ1-5,.,13,.,TGCAGCGTTGGCGGGACATACGATCAGCCCCAGCATTTT,CSVGGTYDQPQHF
TRBV14,TRBJ2-3,TRBD2,17,.,TGTGCCAGCAGCCAAGGGAGGACTAGCTTTTTCACAGATACGCAGTATTTT,CASSQGRTSFFTDTQYF
TRBV7-9,TRBJ2-2,.,15,.,TGTGCCAGCAGCTTACTGGGAAGTCATACCGGGGAGCTGTTTTTT,CASSLLGSHTGELFF
TRBV11-2,TRBJ2-2,TRBD1,14,.,TGTGCCAGCAGCTTGGGACAGGTTAAATGGGAGCTGTTTTTT,CASSLGQVKWELFF
TRBV4-2,TRBJ1-1,.,15,.,TGTGCCAGCAGCCAAGCCGGGGCCATGAACACTGAAGCTTTCTTT,CASSQAGAMNTEAFF
TRBV4-1,TRBJ2-1,TRBD1,16,.,TGCGCCAGCAGCCAAGCCCTTGGACAGGGAGGAAATGAGCAGTTCTTC,CASSQALGQGGNEQFF
TRBV27,TRBJ1-2,TRBD1,15,few,TGTGCCAGCAGTTTATGGGCGACAGGGGCCGATGGCTACACCTTC,CASSLWATGADGYTF